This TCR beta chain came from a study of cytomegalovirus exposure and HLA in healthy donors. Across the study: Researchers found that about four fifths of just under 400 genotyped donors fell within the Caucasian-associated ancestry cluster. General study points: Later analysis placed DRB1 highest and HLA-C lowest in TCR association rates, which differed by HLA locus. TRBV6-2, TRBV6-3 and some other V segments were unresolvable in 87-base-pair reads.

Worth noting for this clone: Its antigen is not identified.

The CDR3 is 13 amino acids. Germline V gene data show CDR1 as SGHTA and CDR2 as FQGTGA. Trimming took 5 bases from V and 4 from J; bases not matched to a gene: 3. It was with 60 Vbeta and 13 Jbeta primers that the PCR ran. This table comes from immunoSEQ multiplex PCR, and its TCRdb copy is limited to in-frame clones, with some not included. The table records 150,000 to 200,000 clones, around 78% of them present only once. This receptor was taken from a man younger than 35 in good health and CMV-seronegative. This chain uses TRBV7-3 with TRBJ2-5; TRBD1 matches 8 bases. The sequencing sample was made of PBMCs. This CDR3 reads CASSPGGGETQYF. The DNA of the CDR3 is TGTGCCAGCAGCCCAGGGGGCGGAGAGACCCAGTACTTC.